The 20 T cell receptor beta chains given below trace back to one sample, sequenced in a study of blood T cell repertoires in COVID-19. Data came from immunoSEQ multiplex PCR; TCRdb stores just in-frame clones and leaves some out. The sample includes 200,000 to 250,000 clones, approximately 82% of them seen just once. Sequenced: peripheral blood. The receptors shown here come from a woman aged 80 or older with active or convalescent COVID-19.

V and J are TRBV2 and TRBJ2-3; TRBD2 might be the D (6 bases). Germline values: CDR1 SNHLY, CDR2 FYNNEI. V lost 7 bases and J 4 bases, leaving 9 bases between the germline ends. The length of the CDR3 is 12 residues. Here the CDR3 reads CASTRLADTQYF. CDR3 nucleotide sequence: TGTGCCAGCACCCGACTAGCAGATACGCAGTATTTT.

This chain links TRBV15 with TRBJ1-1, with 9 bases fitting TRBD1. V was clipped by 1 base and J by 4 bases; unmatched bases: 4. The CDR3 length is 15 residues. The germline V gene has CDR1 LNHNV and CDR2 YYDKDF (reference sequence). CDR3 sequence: CATSRADRGSTEAFF. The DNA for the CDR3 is TGTGCCACCAGCAGAGCCGACAGGGGGTCCACTGAAGCTTTCTTT. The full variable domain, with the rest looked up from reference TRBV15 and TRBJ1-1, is DAMVIQNPRYQVTQFGKPVTLSCSQTLNHNVMYWYQQKSSQAPKLLFHYYDKDFNNEADTPDNFQSRRPNTSFCFLDIRSPGLGDTAMYLCATSRADRGSTEAFFGQGTRLTVV.

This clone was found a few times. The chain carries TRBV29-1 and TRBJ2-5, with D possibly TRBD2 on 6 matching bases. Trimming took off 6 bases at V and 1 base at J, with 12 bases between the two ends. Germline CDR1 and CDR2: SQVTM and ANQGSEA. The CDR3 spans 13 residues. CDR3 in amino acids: CSVLGGAQETQYF. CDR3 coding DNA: TGCAGCGTCCTGGGCGGGGCCCAAGAGACCCAGTACTTC.

For the CDR3, the DNA is TGCGCCAGCAGCCAGGCGGGTCAAACTCATCAGCCCCAGCATTTT. This translates into CASSQAGQTHQPQHF. This sequence joins TRBV5-1 and TRBJ1-5, with no clear D. Germline V gene data show CDR1 as SGHRS and CDR2 as YFSETQ. Between the trimmed V and J ends, which lost 4 bases and 5 bases, there was a span of 16 bases. The CDR3 covers 15 residues. Together with reference TRBV5-1 and TRBJ1-5, the CDR3 gives the full variable domain: KAGVTQTPRYLIKTRGQQVTLSCSPISGHRSVSWYQQTPGQGLQFLFEYFSETQRNKGNFPGRFSGRQFSNSRSEMNVSTLELGDSALYLCASSQAGQTHQPQHFGDGTRLSIL.

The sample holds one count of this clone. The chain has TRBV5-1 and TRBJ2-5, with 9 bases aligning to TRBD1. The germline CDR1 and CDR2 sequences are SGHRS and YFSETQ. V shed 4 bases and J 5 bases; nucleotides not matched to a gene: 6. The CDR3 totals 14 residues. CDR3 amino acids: CASSGTGPGETQYF. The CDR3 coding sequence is TGCGCCAGCAGCGGGACAGGGCCTGGGGAGACCCAGTACTTC.

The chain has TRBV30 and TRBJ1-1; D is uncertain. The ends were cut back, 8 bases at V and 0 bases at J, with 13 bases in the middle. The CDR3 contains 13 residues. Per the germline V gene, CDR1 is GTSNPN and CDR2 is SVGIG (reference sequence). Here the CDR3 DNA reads TGTGCCGGAACCAGGATCATGAACACTGAAGCTTTCTTT. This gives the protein CAGTRIMNTEAFF.

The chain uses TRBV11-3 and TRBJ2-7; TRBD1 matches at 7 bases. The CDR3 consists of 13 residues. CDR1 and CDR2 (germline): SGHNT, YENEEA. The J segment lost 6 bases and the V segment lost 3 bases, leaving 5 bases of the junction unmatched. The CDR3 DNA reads TGTGCCAGCAGCTTGTACAGGGGATCCGAGCAGTACTTC. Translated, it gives CASSLYRGSEQYF.

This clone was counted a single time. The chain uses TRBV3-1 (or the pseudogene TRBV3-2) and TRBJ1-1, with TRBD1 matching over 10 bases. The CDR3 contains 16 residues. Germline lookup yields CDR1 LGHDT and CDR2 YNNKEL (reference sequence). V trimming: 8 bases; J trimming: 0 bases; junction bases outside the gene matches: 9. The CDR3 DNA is TGTGCCAGCGGGTTGGGGACAGGGGACATGAACACTGAAGCTTTCTTT. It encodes CASGLGTGDMNTEAFF.

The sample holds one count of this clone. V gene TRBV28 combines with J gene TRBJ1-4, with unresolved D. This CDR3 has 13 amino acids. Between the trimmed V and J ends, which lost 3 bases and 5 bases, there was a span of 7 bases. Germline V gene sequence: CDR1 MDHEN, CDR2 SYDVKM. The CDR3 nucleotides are TGTGCCAGCAGTTTTCGGTGGAATGAAAAACTGTTTTTT. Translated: CASSFRWNEKLFF.

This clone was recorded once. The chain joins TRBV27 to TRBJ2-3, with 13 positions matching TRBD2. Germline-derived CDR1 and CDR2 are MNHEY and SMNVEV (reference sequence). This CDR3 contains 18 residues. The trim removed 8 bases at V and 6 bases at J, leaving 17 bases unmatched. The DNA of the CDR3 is TGTGCCAGCCCTGGACAGGGTGGAACTAGCGGGAGGGTGGATACGCAGTATTTT. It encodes CASPGQGGTSGRVDTQYF.

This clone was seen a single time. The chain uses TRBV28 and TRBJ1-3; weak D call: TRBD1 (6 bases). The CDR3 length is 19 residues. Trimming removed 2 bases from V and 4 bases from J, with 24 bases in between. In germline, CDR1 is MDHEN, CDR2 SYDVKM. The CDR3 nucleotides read TGTGCCAGCAGTTTAGCGGGGGGGGTTGGCAGGGGCTACGGAAACACCATATATTTT. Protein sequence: CASSLAGGVGRGYGNTIYF. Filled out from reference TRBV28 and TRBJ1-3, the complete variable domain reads DVKVTQSSRYLVKRTGEKVFLECVQDMDHENMFWYRQDPGLGLRLIYFSYDVKMKEKGDIPEGYSVSREKKERFSLILESASTNQTSMYLCASSLAGGVGRGYGNTIYFGEGSWLTVV.

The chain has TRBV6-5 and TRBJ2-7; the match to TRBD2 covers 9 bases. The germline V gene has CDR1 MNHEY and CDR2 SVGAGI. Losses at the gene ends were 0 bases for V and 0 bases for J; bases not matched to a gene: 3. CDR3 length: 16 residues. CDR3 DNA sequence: TGTGCCAGCAGTTACTCGGGTAGCGGGGGCTCCTACGAGCAGTACTTC. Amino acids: CASSYSGSGGSYEQYF.

The DNA of the CDR3 is TGTGCCAGCTCACCAGCGATTAATTCACCCCTCCACTTT. This gives the protein CASSPAINSPLHF. The rearrangement joins TRBV18 to TRBJ1-6; D is uncertain. Per the germline V gene, CDR1 is KGHSH and CDR2 is LQKENI. V lost 2 bases, J lost 6 bases, and 5 bases lay in between. The CDR3 runs to 13 residues.

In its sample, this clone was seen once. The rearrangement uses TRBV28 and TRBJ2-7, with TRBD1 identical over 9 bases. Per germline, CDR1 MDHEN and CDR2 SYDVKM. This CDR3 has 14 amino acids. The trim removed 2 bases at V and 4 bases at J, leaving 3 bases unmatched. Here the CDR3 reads CASSLGTGFYEQYF. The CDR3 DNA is TGTGCCAGCAGTTTAGGGACAGGGTTTTACGAGCAGTACTTC.

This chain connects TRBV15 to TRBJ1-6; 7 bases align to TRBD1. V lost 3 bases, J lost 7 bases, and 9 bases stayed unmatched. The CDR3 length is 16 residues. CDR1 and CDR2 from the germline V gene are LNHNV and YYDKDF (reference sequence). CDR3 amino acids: CATSRARDSANSPLHF. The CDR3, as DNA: TGTGCCACCAGCAGGGCCCGGGACAGTGCGAATTCACCCCTCCACTTT.

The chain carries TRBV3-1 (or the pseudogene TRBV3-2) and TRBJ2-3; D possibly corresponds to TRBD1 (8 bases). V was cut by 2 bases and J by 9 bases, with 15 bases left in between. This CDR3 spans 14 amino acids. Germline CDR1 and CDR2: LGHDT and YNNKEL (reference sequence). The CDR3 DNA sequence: TGTGCCAGCAGCCAAACAGGGGGGGGTTGGACGCAGTATTTT. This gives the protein CASSQTGGGWTQYF.

The CDR3 DNA reads as TGCGCCAGCAGCCCCCGGAATTTCAGGGACTCTGGGGCCAACGTCCTGACTTTC. Translation: CASSPRNFRDSGANVLTF. The gene calls are TRBV4-1 and TRBJ2-6, with D perhaps TRBD1 (5 bases). The V and J ends lost 4 bases and 0 bases respectively, with 16 bases between them. This CDR3 is 18 amino acids long. Germline V gene lookup returns CDR1 MGHRA and CDR2 YSYEKL.

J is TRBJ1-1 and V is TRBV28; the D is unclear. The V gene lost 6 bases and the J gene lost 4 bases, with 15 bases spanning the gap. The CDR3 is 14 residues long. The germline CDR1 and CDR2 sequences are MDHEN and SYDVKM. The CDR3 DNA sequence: TGTGCCAGCAGCCACAACCTTCGTTCCACTGAAGCTTTCTTT. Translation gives CASSHNLRSTEAFF.

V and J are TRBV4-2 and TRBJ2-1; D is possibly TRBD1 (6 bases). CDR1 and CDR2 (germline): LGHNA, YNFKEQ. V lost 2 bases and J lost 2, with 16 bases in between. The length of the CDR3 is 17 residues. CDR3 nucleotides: TGTGCCAGCAGCCAACATACCGACAGGAGCACCTACAATGAGCAGTTCTTC. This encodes CASSQHTDRSTYNEQFF.

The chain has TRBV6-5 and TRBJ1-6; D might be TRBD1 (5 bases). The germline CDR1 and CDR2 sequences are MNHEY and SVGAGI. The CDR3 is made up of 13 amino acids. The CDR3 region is CAAGGFRDSPLHF. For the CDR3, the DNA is TGTGCTGCGGGGGGTTTCAGGGACTCACCCCTCCACTTT.